This T cell receptor beta chain was obtained from a study of CD8 T cells in ankylosing spondylitis. Study results and limitations: In ankylosing spondylitis blood, a motif of eight highly homologous TCR beta variants appeared characteristic.

This clonotype appeared many times. Its antigen remains unknown. From the 5' RACE reads, TCRdb called clonotypes with MiXCR, one entry per CDR3 protein. Found here are 200,000 to 250,000 distinct CDR3 sequences, approximately 7.4% of them singletons; the top ten hold approximately 15%. V lost 4 bases, J lost 7 bases, and 8 bases lay in between. CDR1 is SQVTM, CDR2 ANQGSEA, per germline. The CDR3 extends over 11 amino acids. This chain uses TRBV29-1 with TRBJ2-1; D gene unclear. The sample taken for sequencing was blood, either unsorted or a sorted T cell fraction (not recorded which). The clonotype was recovered from a male donor with ankylosing spondylitis. The DNA for the CDR3 is TGCAGCGTTGGACGATCGAATGAGCAGTTCTTC. It translates to CSVGRSNEQFF.